What follows is one T cell receptor (beta chain) and its context. Since a much larger clone is just one base distant, this may be a read error. The germline V gene encodes CDR1 GTSNPN and CDR2 SVGIG (reference sequence). The CDR3 has 16 amino acids. With 0 bases removed from V and 4 bases from J, the gap between germline ends came to 18 bases. The authors made TCR beta cDNA from approximately 500 ng total RNA with a constant-region primer. The TCR beta library was amplified through three nested multiplex PCR rounds in a modified ARM-PCR procedure. The two initial PCR rounds, roughly 9 cycles each, used TRBV1-TRBV30 forward and C-beta reverse primers. MiXCR, run by TCRdb on the multiplex PCR reads, gives a single entry per CDR3 protein. Of approximately 79,000 distinct CDR3 sequences listed, 60% to 75% are singletons. The data are from a study of tumor-infiltrating lymphocytes in primary liver carcinoma.

Each 20-30 mg portion of unsorted bulk tissue served as the source for co-extraction of RNA and DNA. V is TRBV30 and J is TRBJ1-2, with D uncertain. The sequence was obtained from a man in his forties with primary liver carcinoma and hepatitis B virus infection. The sequenced material came from liver tumor tissue from sampling region 4. Subset described: tumor region T4, right-lateral pole. The DNA of the CDR3 is TGTGCCTGGAGTGTACGAGAGACCGGCGGATTCTATGGCTACACCTTC. This sequence encodes CAWSVRETGGFYGYTF.